This T cell receptor (beta chain) was obtained from a study of blood T cell repertoires in COVID-19. The sample holds a few counts of this clone. Germline-derived CDR1 and CDR2 are SEHNR and FQNEAQ (reference sequence). CDR3 size: 15 residues. The V gene lost 1 base and the J gene lost 1 base, with 8 bases spanning the gap. The data were produced by immunoSEQ multiplex PCR, yet TCRdb's version contains in-frame clones alone and is incomplete. The sample shows roughly 250,000 clones, roughly 79% of them seen only once. Sequencing was done on a sample of peripheral blood. The receptor was derived from an older woman with active or convalescent COVID-19. This chain connects TRBV7-9 to TRBJ1-5; D ambiguous. The CDR3 here is CASSLGLGSNQPQHF. CDR3 in DNA: TGTGCCAGCAGCTTAGGCCTAGGAAGCAATCAGCCCCAGCATTTT.